This T cell receptor beta chain was recorded in a study of blood T cells in healthy people across ages. This clonotype was counted between two and nine times. PCR was performed a second time for about 7 to 12 cycles using a sample-barcoded 5' primer and a J-beta primer mix. TCRdb recomputed calls from the 5' RACE reads with MiXCR, one row per CDR3 protein. The sample lists roughly 2 million distinct CDR3 sequences, just under 50% occurring once. This CDR3 spans 12 amino acids. CDR1 is SQVTM, CDR2 ANQGSEA, per germline. With 8 bases removed from V and 0 bases from J, the gap between germline ends came to 10 bases.

This chain connects TRBV29-1 to TRBJ2-5; D gene uncertain. The material sequenced was blood. This receptor was obtained from a woman between 35 and 50 years old in good health. This chain's CDR3 is CSLRGYQETQYF. The CDR3 coding sequence is TGCAGCCTCCGTGGGTACCAAGAGACCCAGTACTTC.